The next 13 T cell receptor beta chains were all read from a single sample in a study of T-cell reconstitution after alpha-beta-depleted transplantation in children. It was with unique molecular identifiers that the TCRbeta library was prepared. MiXCR, applied by TCRdb to the PCR reads, yields one record per CDR3 protein. Altogether about 98,000 distinct CDR3 sequences are present, 20% to 30% being singletons, with the ten largest covering about a fifth. Specimen: PBMCs, collected before TCRalphabeta/CD19-depleted stem cell transplant. These receptors came from a boy aged 2 to 10 with acute lymphoblastic leukemia, due to receive a stem cell transplant.

This sequence joins TRBV4-3 and TRBJ2-7; D is uncertain. This CDR3 is built from 15 residues. Between the trimmed V and J ends, which lost 4 bases and 3 bases, there was a span of 16 bases. The V gene's germline CDR1 is LGHNA and CDR2 YSLEER. CDR3 nucleotide sequence: TGCGCCAGCAGCCCTACTGAGAACGGATACTACGAGCAGTACTTC. This translates into CASSPTENGYYEQYF.

This clonotype was observed a handful of times. The CDR3, as DNA: TGTGCCAGCTCGGGCGGGAGCTCCTACGAGCAGTACTTC. Amino acids: CASSGGSSYEQYF. This chain links TRBV18 with TRBJ2-7, with TRBD2 matching 7 bases. This CDR3 has 13 residues. V lost 6 bases to trimming and J lost 0 bases; unmatched junction nucleotides: 2. CDR1 and CDR2 (germline): KGHSH, LQKENI.

The chain joins TRBV28 to TRBJ1-6; 8 nucleotides line up with TRBD1. V trimming: 5 bases; J trimming: 4 bases; junction bases outside the gene matches: 10. This CDR3 is built from 17 residues. The germline gives CDR1 MDHEN, CDR2 SYDVKM. Here the CDR3 reads CASSGWTGSGYNSPLHF. The DNA for the CDR3 is TGTGCCAGCAGTGGATGGACAGGGTCCGGATATAATTCACCCCTCCACTTT.

This clonotype was seen many times. The J gene is TRBJ2-1, the V gene TRBV6-2 or TRBV6-3; possibly TRBD2 for D (5 bases). The CDR3 runs 13 residues. Trimming stripped 6 bases from V and 0 bases from J, with 6 bases between. Germline V gene lookup returns CDR1 MNHEY and CDR2 SVGEGT. The CDR3 region is CASSGVSYNEQFF. CDR3 coding DNA: TGTGCCAGCAGCGGGGTCTCCTACAATGAGCAGTTCTTC.

In DNA form, the CDR3 reads TGTGCCAGCAGCTTATGGGGGACTAGCGGGAGAAGGGAGCAGTTCTTC. Amino acids: CASSLWGTSGRREQFF. The chain employs TRBV7-9 and TRBJ2-1, with TRBD2 matching over 14 bases. Losses at the gene ends were 2 bases for V and 10 bases for J; bases not matched to a gene: 7. From germline, CDR1 is SEHNR and CDR2 FQNEAQ (reference sequence). The CDR3 spans 16 residues.

This rearrangement joins TRBV3-1 to TRBJ2-7; 7 nucleotides match TRBD2. The germline V gene has CDR1 LGHDT and CDR2 YNNKEL (reference sequence). V shed 1 base and J 2 bases; nucleotides not matched to a gene: 5. The CDR3 is 15 amino acids. The CDR3 region has the DNA TGTGCCAGCAGCCAAGTGGCTAGCGGAGCCTACGAGCAGTACTTC. Its protein product is CASSQVASGAYEQYF.

This clonotype is a singleton in its sample. The chain uses TRBV20-1 and TRBJ2-7, with TRBD2 matching over 11 bases. The germline CDR1 and CDR2 sequences are DFQATT and SNEGSKA (reference sequence). The CDR3 runs 13 residues. The V and J ends lost 6 bases and 2 bases, in that order; junction bases with no gene match: 3. CDR3 region: CSAFSGRAYEQYF. As DNA, the CDR3 is TGCAGTGCATTTAGCGGGAGGGCCTACGAGCAGTACTTC.

The rearrangement uses TRBV5-1 and TRBJ2-7, with 7 bases lining up with TRBD1. CDR3 length equals 14 residues. V shed 4 bases, J shed 4 bases, and the junction held 8 bases outside the gene matches. The V gene's germline CDR1 is SGHRS and CDR2 YFSETQ. The CDR3 sequence: CASSADRTRYEQYF. The CDR3 coding sequence is TGCGCCAGCAGCGCGGACAGGACTCGTTACGAGCAGTACTTC.

The V and J genes are TRBV7-6 and TRBJ2-1, with 7 bases lining up with TRBD2. There are 19 residues in the CDR3. V dropped 1 base and J dropped 4; count of bases not matched to a gene: 16. Germline assignment: CDR1 SGHVS and CDR2 FNYEAQ. CDR3 bases: TGTGCCAGCAGCTTAGTCGCCCTAGCGGATGAAGGGCCTTACAATGAGCAGTTCTTC. Encoded protein: CASSLVALADEGPYNEQFF.

The chain has TRBV29-1 and TRBJ2-2; D ambiguous. The CDR3 is made up of 12 amino acids. Germline CDR1 is SQVTM and CDR2 is ANQGSEA. V lost 2 bases, J lost 6 bases, and 7 bases lay in between. Here the CDR3 DNA reads TGCAGCGTTGAATTCTATGCCGGGGAGCTGTTTTTT. Protein sequence: CSVEFYAGELFF.

The gene calls are TRBV6-6 and TRBJ2-1; maybe TRBD2 (6 bases). Trimming removed 2 bases at V and 8 bases at J, with 7 bases between. The V gene's germline CDR1 is MNHNY and CDR2 SVGAGI (reference sequence). The CDR3 is made up of 12 amino acids. In nucleotides, the CDR3 is TGTGCCAGCAGTTACGGCGGGGATGAGCAGTTCTTC. It specifies CASSYGGDEQFF.

This clonotype occurred many times. This sequence joins TRBV20-1 and TRBJ2-3; TRBD2 matches 11 bases. The trim removed 5 bases at V and 6 bases at J, leaving 10 bases unmatched. This CDR3 is 15 amino acids long. The germline V gene encodes CDR1 DFQATT and CDR2 SNEGSKA (reference sequence). CDR3 residues: CSAVIPGLAVDTQYF. The CDR3 DNA sequence: TGCAGTGCTGTAATACCGGGACTAGCGGTGGATACGCAGTATTTT.

The V gene is TRBV28, the J gene TRBJ1-2, with 7 bases fitting TRBD1. Germline V lookup: CDR1 MDHEN, CDR2 SYDVKM. This CDR3 comprises 14 residues. With 3 bases clipped from V and 3 bases from J, the junction kept 4 bases outside the gene matches. CDR3 sequence (DNA): TGTGCCAGCAGTTTCAGGGGGGAAGACTATGGCTACACCTTC. Protein product: CASSFRGEDYGYTF.